The 32 T cell receptor beta chains presented below share a single source sample, sequenced in a study of blood T cell repertoires in COVID-19 (dated by TCRdb to 2019 to 2021). The library was obtained by the immunoSEQ multiplex PCR assay. The clones in this table, taken by TCRdb from immuneACCESS, are in-frame only. Not every clone is retained; where verified, under half of the shortfall comes from an unresolved V gene, and the cause of the rest is unknown. This sample comprises some 66,000 clones, approximately 82% of them detected only once. Under 8% of the sample is taken by the ten largest. Material for sequencing was peripheral blood. These receptors came from a man between 60 and 75 years old with acute or convalescent COVID-19.

V is TRBV19 and J is TRBJ1-2; D gene uncertain. V was trimmed by 7 bases and J by 2 bases, leaving 17 bases between them. The CDR3 has 15 amino acids. CDR1 is LNHDA and CDR2 is SQIVND in the germline V gene (reference sequence). The CDR3 region is CASTFGGRPNYGYTF. CDR3 in DNA: TGTGCCAGTACCTTCGGAGGGCGTCCAAACTATGGCTACACCTTC.

J is TRBJ2-7 and V is TRBV29-1, with D tentatively TRBD1 (5 bases). Germline-derived CDR1 and CDR2 are SQVTM and ANQGSEA. The CDR3 loop spans 14 amino acids. V was trimmed by 0 bases and J by 5 bases, leaving 14 bases between them. Here the CDR3 DNA reads TGCAGCGTTGAAGATCTGGGGTCAGGGAACGAGCAGTACTTC. Protein sequence: CSVEDLGSGNEQYF.

This sequence joins TRBV5-4 and TRBJ2-5, with D perhaps TRBD1 (5 bases). The CDR3 covers 13 residues. Germline assignment: CDR1 SGHNT and CDR2 YYREEE (reference sequence). V shed 1 base and J shed 5 bases, with 9 bases lying between them. In DNA, the CDR3 is TGTGCCAGCAGCTTGATCGCAGGGGAGACCCAGTACTTC. This gives the protein CASSLIAGETQYF.

This chain joins TRBV11-2 and TRBJ1-5; D might be TRBD1 (6 bases). V was shortened by 4 bases and J by 5 bases, with 9 bases between the two germline ends. Germline CDR1 and CDR2: SGHAT and FQNNGV. CDR3 length: 13 residues. CDR3 sequence: CASSSTGHQPQHF. The CDR3, as DNA: TGTGCCAGCAGCTCGACAGGCCATCAGCCCCAGCATTTT.

This clone was detected only once. The chain joins TRBV2 to TRBJ1-2; 7 bases fit TRBD1. Trimming cost V 2 bases and J 2 bases; bases outside gene matches: 2. CDR3 length equals 14 residues. Germline loops: CDR1 SNHLY, CDR2 FYNNEI. DNA for the CDR3: TGTGCCAGCAGTGAAACAGGGGCCAACTATGGCTACACCTTC. Protein sequence: CASSETGANYGYTF. Filled out from reference TRBV2 and TRBJ1-2, the complete variable domain reads EPEVTQTPSHQVTQMGQEVILRCVPISNHLYFYWYRQILGQKVEFLVSFYNNEISEKSEIFDDQFSVERPDGSNFTLKIRSTKLEDSAMYFCASSETGANYGYTFGSGTRLTVV.

The chain couples TRBV6-5 to TRBJ2-5; TRBD1 matches 9 bases. The CDR3 loop spans 15 amino acids. Per germline, CDR1 MNHEY and CDR2 SVGAGI. Unmatched junction bases numbered 5, after V lost 4 bases and J lost 2 bases. In DNA, the CDR3 is TGTGCCAGCAGTTGGGAGGGGACAGGGCAAGAGACCCAGTACTTC. Translating it yields CASSWEGTGQETQYF.

The genes are TRBV11-2 and TRBJ2-1, with 14 bases identical to TRBD2. The germline gives CDR1 SGHAT, CDR2 FQNNGV. V lost 1 base to trimming and J lost 4 bases; unmatched junction nucleotides: 3. The CDR3 has 17 amino acids. CDR3 DNA sequence: TGTGCCAGCAGCTTAGTTGGGACTAGCGGGGGATACAATGAGCAGTTCTTC. This encodes CASSLVGTSGGYNEQFF.

The chain uses TRBV29-1 and TRBJ1-3; D is unclear. The CDR3 length is 13 residues. V gave up 6 bases and J gave up 0 bases, with 9 bases separating them. Germline CDR1 and CDR2: SQVTM and ANQGSEA. As DNA, the CDR3 is TGCAGCGTCTCAATGAGCTCTGGAAACACCATATATTTT. Translating gives CSVSMSSGNTIYF.

This clone has only one observation. The chain carries TRBV7-2 and TRBJ2-3; TRBD2 aligns across 9 bases. From germline, CDR1 is SGHTA and CDR2 FQGNSA. This CDR3 comprises 16 residues. Trimming cost V 3 bases and J 1 base; bases outside gene matches: 5. The chain's CDR3 is CASSFGGGGGTDTQYF. In nucleotides, the CDR3 is TGTGCCAGCAGCTTTGGCGGGGGGGGCGGCACAGATACGCAGTATTTT.

The chain carries TRBV19 and TRBJ1-4; D is possibly TRBD1 (6 bases). The CDR3 has 16 residues. V gave up 5 bases and J gave up 0 bases, with 13 bases separating them. The germline CDR1 and CDR2 sequences are LNHDA and SQIVND (reference sequence). For the CDR3, the DNA is TGTGCCAGTAGTTCACCAGGGGATTCAACTAATGAAAAACTGTTTTTT. This codes for CASSSPGDSTNEKLFF.

This sequence joins TRBV30 and TRBJ1-5; TRBD1 might be the D (6 bases). This CDR3 contains 16 residues. V lost 1 base, J lost 0 bases, and 13 bases lay in between. The V gene's germline CDR1 is GTSNPN and CDR2 SVGIG (reference sequence). The CDR3 coding sequence is TGTGCCTGGAGTGACGCTACAGGGCTTAGCAATCAGCCCCAGCATTTT. Its protein product is CAWSDATGLSNQPQHF.

The chain links TRBV24-1 to TRBJ2-5, with 9 bases aligning to TRBD1. The V gene end was trimmed by 12 bases and the J gene end by 5 bases; junction bases not matched to a gene: 9. CDR1 is KGHDR, CDR2 SFDVKD, per germline. This CDR3 has 13 residues. The CDR3 nucleotides are TGTGCCCCCGGGACAGGGAAGGGGGAGACCCAGTACTTC. Its translation: CAPGTGKGETQYF.

V gene TRBV5-1 combines with J gene TRBJ1-6; TRBD1 might be the D (5 bases). CDR1 is SGHRS, CDR2 YFSETQ, per germline. This CDR3 comprises 16 residues. V was pared by 1 base and J by 5 bases, with 13 bases between. CDR3 loop: CASSLTVPGHNSPLHF. CDR3 DNA sequence: TGCGCCAGCAGCTTGACCGTGCCAGGGCATAATTCACCCCTCCACTTT. Full variable domain (outside the CDR3, taken from reference TRBV5-1 and TRBJ1-6): KAGVTQTPRYLIKTRGQQVTLSCSPISGHRSVSWYQQTPGQGLQFLFEYFSETQRNKGNFPGRFSGRQFSNSRSEMNVSTLELGDSALYLCASSLTVPGHNSPLHFGNGTRLTVT.

The CDR3 loop is CSVAGQLNTEAFF. In nucleotides, the CDR3 is TGCAGCGTTGCGGGACAGTTGAACACTGAAGCTTTCTTT. This chain links TRBV29-1 with TRBJ1-1; 7 bases are a match to TRBD1. The CDR3 has 13 residues. Looked up from germline, CDR1 is SQVTM and CDR2 is ANQGSEA. V trimming: 4 bases; J trimming: 0 bases; junction bases outside the gene matches: 2.

This clone was seen a few times. V and J are TRBV30 and TRBJ1-1; 9 bases agree with TRBD1. Germline V gene sequence: CDR1 GTSNPN, CDR2 SVGIG (reference sequence). The CDR3 spans 13 residues. V gave up 3 bases and J gave up 7 bases; unmatched junction bases: 6. This CDR3 is CAWRTQGAGEAFF. The CDR3, as DNA: TGTGCCTGGAGAACACAGGGGGCTGGTGAAGCTTTCTTT.

This chain joins TRBV19 and TRBJ2-5, with 8 bases matching TRBD2. This CDR3 region has 15 residues. V shed 3 bases and J 9 bases; nucleotides not matched to a gene: 12. CDR1 is LNHDA and CDR2 is SQIVND in the germline V gene (reference sequence). As DNA, the CDR3 is TGTGCCAGTAGTATTACCGGCGGGGGGTCTTCGTCCCAGTACTTC. Amino acids: CASSITGGGSSSQYF.

The chain uses TRBV18 and TRBJ2-1; D is perhaps TRBD1 (6 bases). The CDR3 covers 14 residues. Germline V gene data show CDR1 as KGHSH and CDR2 as LQKENI. V was trimmed by 3 bases and J by 7 bases, leaving 13 bases between them. The CDR3 region has the DNA TGTGCCAGCTCACCCTGGGACAACATGAATGAGCAGTTCTTC. Protein: CASSPWDNMNEQFF.

The genes are TRBV6-2 or TRBV6-3 and TRBJ2-1; TRBD1 aligns across 7 bases. With 5 bases clipped from V and 6 bases from J, the junction kept 4 bases outside the gene matches. CDR3 size: 13 residues. CDR1 and CDR2 from the germline V gene are MNHEY and SVGEGT. CDR3 sequence reads: CASSLRTGNEQFF. CDR3 nucleotides: TGTGCCAGCAGTCTTCGGACAGGCAATGAGCAGTTCTTC.

V usage is TRBV24-1 and J usage is TRBJ2-5; TRBD2 aligns across 8 bases. After removal of 6 bases from V and 5 bases from J, the junction contained 1 base not matched to a gene. This CDR3 is built from 12 residues. Germline-derived CDR1 and CDR2 are KGHDR and SFDVKD. The CDR3 DNA reads TGTGCCACCAGTCGGGGGGGGGAGACCCAGTACTTC. Amino acids: CATSRGGETQYF.

Comment on this clone: This is likely a read error, given that the CDR3 carries no conserved phenylalanine or tryptophan at its end. The DNA is omitted, as the CDR3 cannot be located on it reliably, and the CDR3 follows TCRdb's listing. The chain carries TRBV21-1 and TRBJ1-1; TRBD1 is the table's D call and was not checked against the DNA. TRBV21-1 is flagged as a pseudogene. The CDR3 has 9 residues if both end residues are counted. The CDR3: CASSPTPGL.

The V call is TRBV4-3, the J call TRBJ2-3, with TRBD2 identical over 7 bases. V shed 1 base, J shed 2 bases, and the junction held 6 bases outside the gene matches. The CDR3 is 16 amino acids. Germline CDR1 reads LGHNA; CDR2 reads YSLEER. As DNA, the CDR3 is TGCGCCAGCAGCCAAGCGTCTAGCGGCAACACAGATACGCAGTATTTT. This gives the protein CASSQASSGNTDTQYF.

The chain joins TRBV7-9 to TRBJ2-5; D not certain. V lost 2 bases and J lost 2, with 12 bases in between. Germline assignment: CDR1 SEHNR and CDR2 FQNEAQ (reference sequence). The CDR3 is 15 amino acids. CDR3 region: CASSLYGKAQETQYF. The CDR3 DNA sequence: TGTGCCAGCAGCTTATACGGTAAAGCGCAAGAGACCCAGTACTTC.

This sequence joins TRBV6-1 and TRBJ1-1; D is perhaps TRBD1 (6 bases). Trimming removed 2 bases from V and 1 base from J, with 11 bases in between. The CDR3 has 15 residues. Germline loops: CDR1 MNHNS, CDR2 SASEGT. CDR3 sequence reads: CASSEQGMTNTEAFF. DNA of the CDR3: TGTGCCAGCAGTGAACAGGGGATGACGAACACTGAAGCTTTCTTT.

The V and J genes are TRBV11-3 and TRBJ2-3; TRBD1 matches at 9 bases. The germline CDR1 and CDR2 sequences are SGHNT and YENEEA. There are 16 residues in the CDR3. The ends lost 1 base at V and 5 bases at J; junction bases unmatched: 7. The CDR3 region is CASSLGTRTGEDTQYF. The CDR3 DNA follows: TGTGCCAGCAGCTTAGGTACGCGGACAGGGGAAGATACGCAGTATTTT.

The chain links TRBV6-5 to TRBJ1-5; TRBD1 matches at 8 bases. The CDR3 totals 14 residues. Unmatched junction bases numbered 6, after V lost 4 bases and J lost 7 bases. Looked up from germline, CDR1 is MNHEY and CDR2 is SVGAGI. CDR3 DNA: TGTGCCAGCAGTTCGACAGGGGAATGGCAGCCCCAGCATTTT. This translates into CASSSTGEWQPQHF.

The CDR3 spells CASSHFDLSSYNEQFF. CDR3 DNA sequence: TGTGCCAGCAGCCATTTTGACTTATCCTCCTACAATGAGCAGTTCTTC. V and J are TRBV11-2 and TRBJ2-1; D remains ambiguous. Germline loops: CDR1 SGHAT, CDR2 FQNNGV. V was pared by 5 bases and J by 0 bases, with 14 bases between. This CDR3 has 16 residues.

V gene TRBV2 combines with J gene TRBJ1-5; 12 positions agree with TRBD1. With 3 bases clipped from V and 3 bases from J, the junction kept 3 bases outside the gene matches. This CDR3 has 16 residues. Germline assignment: CDR1 SNHLY and CDR2 FYNNEI. CDR3 nucleotides: TGTGCCAGCAGTGACGGGACAGGGGGCTTCAATCAGCCCCAGCATTTT. Translating it yields CASSDGTGGFNQPQHF.

The chain joins TRBV4-1 to TRBJ1-6; a possible D gene is TRBD1 (6 bases). The length of the CDR3 is 15 residues. V lost 1 base to trimming and J lost 7 bases, with 11 bases between them. Per the germline V gene, CDR1 is MGHRA and CDR2 is YSYEKL. CDR3: CASSQGTDGNSPLHF. CDR3 nucleotides: TGCGCCAGCAGCCAAGGGACAGATGGCAATTCACCCCTCCACTTT.

The rearrangement uses TRBV19 and TRBJ1-1, with 7 positions matching TRBD1. CDR1 and CDR2 from the germline V gene are LNHDA and SQIVND (reference sequence). J lost 4 bases, V lost 1 base, and 15 bases had no gene match. The CDR3 sequence is 18 residues long. Here the CDR3 DNA reads TGTGCCAGTAGTATAGCAGGCAGGGGGTTGTCGGTGGTCACTGAAGCTTTCTTT. Amino acids: CASSIAGRGLSVVTEAFF.

This chain connects TRBV30 to TRBJ1-5, with D uncertain. The CDR3 covers 18 residues. The V gene's germline CDR1 is GTSNPN and CDR2 SVGIG (reference sequence). Between the trimmed V and J ends, which lost 0 bases and 1 base, there was a span of 19 bases. In nucleotides, the CDR3 is TGTGCCTGGAGTGTAGGGTTGAACGCGGGTTGGAGCAATCAGCCCCAGCATTTT. Translated: CAWSVGLNAGWSNQPQHF. Filled out from reference TRBV30 and TRBJ1-5, the complete variable domain reads SQTIHQWPATLVQPVGSPLSLECTVEGTSNPNLYWYRQAAGRGLQLLFYSVGIGQISSEVPQNLSASRPQDRQFILSSKKLLLSDSGFYLCAWSVGLNAGWSNQPQHFGDGTRLSIL.

The rearrangement uses TRBV5-6 and TRBJ1-6; TRBD1 aligns across 10 bases. Trimming took 4 bases from V and 6 from J; bases not matched to a gene: 4. CDR1 and CDR2 from the germline V gene are SGHDT and YYEEEE. There are 15 residues in the CDR3. In DNA form, the CDR3 reads TGTGCCAGCAGCCCGGGGGACAGGGGTAATTCACCCCTCCACTTT. This translates into CASSPGDRGNSPLHF.

The chain combines TRBV27 with TRBJ1-5, with 9 bases aligning to TRBD1. There are 15 residues in the CDR3. In germline, CDR1 is MNHEY, CDR2 SMNVEV (reference sequence). J gave up 6 bases and V 9 bases, and 12 bases lay outside the gene matches. DNA for the CDR3: TGTGCCAGTAAATGGGACGCGACAGGGGGTCAGCCCCAGCATTTT. Translation gives CASKWDATGGQPQHF.